This T cell receptor (beta chain) was sequenced during a study of shared clonotypes between healthy human individuals. Study as a whole: Serving as donors were two women and a few men, whose ages spanned 18 to 49.

As regards this clone: Antigen specificity is unknown.

The test was conducted at deep level. The assay was immunoSEQ multiplex PCR, and TCRdb's table has in-frame clones only and misses some. The table records fewer than 350,000 clones, more than 75% of them present only once. Pooled CD45RO+ cells and CCR7-negative CD45RA+ TemRA cells made up CD8 memory. The study, taken as a whole, reports: When naive CD4 clonotypes were compared across a few donors, around 5% were shared.

The CDR3 is 15 amino acids. Germline CDR1 reads LNHDA; CDR2 reads SQIVND (reference sequence). V lost 4 bases, J lost 3 bases, and 16 bases lay in between. V is TRBV19 and J is TRBJ2-7; D not resolved. What was sequenced was memory CD8+ T cells sorted from blood. Subset described: CD45RO+ cells pooled with CCR7-negative TemRA cells. The TCR was taken from a man between 18 and 29 years old in good health. CDR3 coding DNA: TGTGCCAGTAGTAGTAGTATTACCACGTTCTACGAGCAGTACTTC. Protein: CASSSSITTFYEQYF.